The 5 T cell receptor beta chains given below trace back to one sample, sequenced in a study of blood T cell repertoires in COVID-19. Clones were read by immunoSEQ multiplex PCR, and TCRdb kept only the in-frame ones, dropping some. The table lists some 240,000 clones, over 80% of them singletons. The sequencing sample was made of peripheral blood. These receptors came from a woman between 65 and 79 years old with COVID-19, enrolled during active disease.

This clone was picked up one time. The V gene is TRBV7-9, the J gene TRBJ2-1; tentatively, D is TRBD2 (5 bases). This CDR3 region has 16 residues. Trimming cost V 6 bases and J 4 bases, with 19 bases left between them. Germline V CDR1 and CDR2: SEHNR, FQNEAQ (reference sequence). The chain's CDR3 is CASSHRRVRDYNEQFF. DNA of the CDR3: TGTGCCAGCAGTCATAGACGAGTTCGGGATTACAATGAGCAGTTCTTC.

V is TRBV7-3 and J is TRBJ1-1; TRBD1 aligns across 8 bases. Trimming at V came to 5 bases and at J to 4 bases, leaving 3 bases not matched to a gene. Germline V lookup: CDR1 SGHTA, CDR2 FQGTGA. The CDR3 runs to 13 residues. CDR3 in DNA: TGTGCCAGCAGCACCACAGGGGGCACTGAAGCTTTCTTT. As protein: CASSTTGGTEAFF.

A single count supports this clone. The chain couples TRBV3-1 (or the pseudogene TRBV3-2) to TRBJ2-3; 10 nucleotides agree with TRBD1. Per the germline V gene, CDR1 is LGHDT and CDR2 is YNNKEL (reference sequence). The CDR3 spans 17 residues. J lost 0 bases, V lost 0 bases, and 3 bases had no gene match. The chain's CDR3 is CASSQEDRGTSTDTQYF. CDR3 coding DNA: TGTGCCAGCAGCCAAGAGGACAGGGGGACCAGCACAGATACGCAGTATTTT.

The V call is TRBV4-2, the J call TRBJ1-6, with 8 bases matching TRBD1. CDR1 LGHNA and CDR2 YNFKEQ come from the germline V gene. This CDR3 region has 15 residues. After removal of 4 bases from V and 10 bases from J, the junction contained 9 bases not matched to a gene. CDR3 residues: CASSPQGQGASPLHF. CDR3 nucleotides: TGTGCCAGCAGCCCACAGGGGCAGGGGGCCTCACCCCTCCACTTT.

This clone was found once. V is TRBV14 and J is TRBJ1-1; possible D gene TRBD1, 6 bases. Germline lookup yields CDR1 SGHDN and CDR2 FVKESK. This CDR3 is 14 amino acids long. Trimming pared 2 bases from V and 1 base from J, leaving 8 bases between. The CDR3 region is CASSQKGGNTEAFF. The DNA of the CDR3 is TGTGCCAGCAGCCAAAAAGGGGGGAACACTGAAGCTTTCTTT.